This T cell receptor beta chain was identified during a study of radiotherapy plus CTLA-4 blockade in lung cancer. Whole-study context: Across the patients, objective responses occurred in about 18%, and disease control in 30% to 35%.

A note on this clone: Its antigen is currently unknown.

Libraries were prepared by immunoSEQ multiplex PCR; TCRdb keeps only in-frame clonotypes and omits some of them. The sample includes more than 40,000 clones, about three quarters of them seen just once. Study-wide results and limits: Clones of tumor-derived TCRs expanded in blood after radiotherapy plus ipilimumab. Early shifts in blood T cell clones, with interferon-beta, reportedly predicted response best.

Looked up from germline, CDR1 is DFQATT and CDR2 is SNEGSKA (reference sequence). CDR3 length equals 11 residues. Sample: peripheral blood, taken from a patient treated with radiotherapy plus ipilimumab. The sequence was obtained from a human donor with non-small cell lung cancer who had a complete response to radiotherapy plus ipilimumab. The V and J genes are TRBV20-1 and TRBJ2-7; possible D gene TRBD2, 5 bases. CDR3 nucleotide sequence: TGCAGCGTTTCGGGGAGCGTCGAGCAGTACTTC. Translated: CSVSGSVEQYF.